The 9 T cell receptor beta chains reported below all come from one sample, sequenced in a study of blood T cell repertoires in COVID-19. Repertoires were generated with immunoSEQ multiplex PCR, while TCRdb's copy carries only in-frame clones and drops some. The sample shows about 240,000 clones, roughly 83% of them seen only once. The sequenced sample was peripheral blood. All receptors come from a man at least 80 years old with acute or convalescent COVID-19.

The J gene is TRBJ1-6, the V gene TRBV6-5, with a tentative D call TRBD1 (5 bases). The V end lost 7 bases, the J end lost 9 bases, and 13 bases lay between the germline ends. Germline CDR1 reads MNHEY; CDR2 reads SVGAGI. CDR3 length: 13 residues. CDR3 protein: CASIGQGTSPLHF. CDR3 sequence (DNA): TGTGCCAGCATAGGGCAGGGCACTTCACCCCTCCACTTT.

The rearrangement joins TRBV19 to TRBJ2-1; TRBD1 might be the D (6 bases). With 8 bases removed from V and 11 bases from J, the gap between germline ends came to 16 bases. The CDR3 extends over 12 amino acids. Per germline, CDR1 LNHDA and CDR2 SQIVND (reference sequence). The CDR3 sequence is CASGEQGKKQFF. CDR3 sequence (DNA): TGTGCCAGTGGAGAACAGGGTAAAAAGCAGTTCTTC. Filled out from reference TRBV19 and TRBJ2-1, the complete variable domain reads DGGITQSPKYLFRKEGQNVTLSCEQNLNHDAMYWYRQDPGQGLRLIYYSQIVNDFQKGDIAEGYSVSREKKESFPLTVTSAQKNPTAFYLCASGEQGKKQFFGPGTRLTVL.

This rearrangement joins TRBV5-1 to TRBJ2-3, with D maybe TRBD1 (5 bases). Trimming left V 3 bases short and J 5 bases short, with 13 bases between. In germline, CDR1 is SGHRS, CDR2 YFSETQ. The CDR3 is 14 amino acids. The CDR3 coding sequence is TGCGCCAGCAGCTCCTCAGGGCAGGTAGATACGCAGTATTTT. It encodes CASSSSGQVDTQYF.

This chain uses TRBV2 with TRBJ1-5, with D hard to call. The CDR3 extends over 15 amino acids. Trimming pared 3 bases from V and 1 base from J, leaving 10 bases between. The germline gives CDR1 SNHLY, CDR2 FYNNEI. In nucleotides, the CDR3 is TGTGCCAGCAGTGAGACGGTCAGGAGCAATCAGCCCCAGCATTTT. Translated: CASSETVRSNQPQHF.

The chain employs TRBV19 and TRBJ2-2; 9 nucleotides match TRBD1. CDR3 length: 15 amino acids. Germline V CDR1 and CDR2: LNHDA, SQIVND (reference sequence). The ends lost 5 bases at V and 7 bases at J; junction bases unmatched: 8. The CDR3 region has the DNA TGTGCCAGTAGTGCGGGACAGGGAGGCGTCGGGGAGCTGTTTTTT. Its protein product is CASSAGQGGVGELFF.

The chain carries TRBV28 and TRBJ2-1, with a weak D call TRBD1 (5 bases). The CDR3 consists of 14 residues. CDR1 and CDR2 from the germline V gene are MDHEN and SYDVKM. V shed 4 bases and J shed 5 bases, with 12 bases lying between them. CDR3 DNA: TGTGCCAGCAGTTCCGGTGGACAACACAATGAGCAGTTCTTC. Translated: CASSSGGQHNEQFF.

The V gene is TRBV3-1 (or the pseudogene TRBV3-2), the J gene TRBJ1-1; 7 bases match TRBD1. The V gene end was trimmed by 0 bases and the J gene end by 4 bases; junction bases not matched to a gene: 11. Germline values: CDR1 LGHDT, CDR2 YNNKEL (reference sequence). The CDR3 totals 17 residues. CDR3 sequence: CASSQDLLTGSGTEAFF. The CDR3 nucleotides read TGTGCCAGCAGCCAAGATCTCTTGACAGGGTCGGGCACTGAAGCTTTCTTT.

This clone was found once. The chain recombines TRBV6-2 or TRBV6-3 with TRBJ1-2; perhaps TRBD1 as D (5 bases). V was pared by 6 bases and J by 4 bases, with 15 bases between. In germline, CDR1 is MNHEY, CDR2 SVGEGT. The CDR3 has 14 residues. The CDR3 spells CASSPRTSTYGYTF. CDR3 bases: TGTGCCAGCAGCCCCCGGACATCCACCTATGGCTACACCTTC.

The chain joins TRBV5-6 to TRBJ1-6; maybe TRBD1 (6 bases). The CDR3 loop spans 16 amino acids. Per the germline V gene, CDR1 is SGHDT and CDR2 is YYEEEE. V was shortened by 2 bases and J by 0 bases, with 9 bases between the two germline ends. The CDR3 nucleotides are TGTGCCAGCAGCTTAGACAGGAGCTCCTATAATTCACCCCTCCACTTT. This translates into CASSLDRSSYNSPLHF.